Sequencing of this TCR beta chain was carried out in a study of lymphopenia after photon versus proton radiotherapy. Study-wide findings and caveats: Proton therapy kept repertoires fairly stable, unlike photons, which gained effector/memory cells. Oligoclonal CD8+ Temra expansion after nadir drove photon patients' diversity drop. In patients who died, overall survival fell as post-nadir TCR diversity dropped more.

As to this clone: Its antigen is not known.

The CDR3 has 16 residues. Between the trimmed V and J ends, which lost 2 bases and 3 bases, there was a span of 11 bases. Per germline, CDR1 SGHVS and CDR2 FNYEAQ. The table came from immunoSEQ multiplex PCR; TCRdb's copy has only in-frame clones and leaves some out. The table lists 65,000 to 85,000 clones, 85% to 95% of them singletons. The sequence was collected from a woman aged 40 to 50 with cholangiocarcinoma. Sequenced material: peripheral blood, taken from a patient treated with photon-based radiotherapy. V usage is TRBV7-6 and J usage is TRBJ1-6; D unclear. The CDR3 coding sequence is TGTGCCAGCAGCTTATCACCGGCCAGCTATAATTCACCCCTCCACTTT. It encodes CASSLSPASYNSPLHF.